These 30 T cell receptor beta chains originate from one sample sequenced in a study of shared clonotypes between healthy human individuals (dated by TCRdb to between 2020 and 2021). Library method: the immunoSEQ multiplex PCR assay. TCRdb stores this immuneACCESS table with in-frame sequences only. Part of the clones is absent; in the studies checked, under half of the shortfall reflects unresolved V genes, and no reason is known for the rest. Within this sample are fewer than 850,000 clones, with about 78% of them counted one time only. Approximately 1.8% of the sample rests with the top ten. The sample consisted of memory CD4+ T cells sorted from blood. This specimen's cell subset or site label, interpreted: CD45RA-negative fraction. The source is a woman younger than 45 in good health.

With respect to this clone: Its ends do not fully match the called genes, so a read error is possible. The chain links TRBV6-1 to TRBJ2-1; unclear D gene. CDR1 is MNHNS and CDR2 is SASEGT in the germline V gene. This CDR3 spans 11 amino acids. The DNA for the CDR3 is TGTGCCAGCGGTGATTACGATGAGCAGTTCTTC. Translating it yields CASGDYDEQFF.

This clone was seen a few times. The rearrangement joins TRBV6-1 to TRBJ2-1; 9 bases align to TRBD1. CDR1 is MNHNS and CDR2 is SASEGT in the germline V gene. The CDR3 loop spans 15 amino acids. V shed 6 bases, J shed 9 bases, and the junction held 12 bases outside the gene matches. CDR3 sequence (DNA): TGTGCCAGCAGCACCGGGACAGGGCATTCAGTTGAGCAGTTCTTC. This encodes CASSTGTGHSVEQFF.

This clone was seen ten or more times. The chain employs TRBV5-4 and TRBJ2-5; D unresolved. The better agreement between TRBJ2-7 and the DNA end casts doubt on the J call. CDR3 size: 14 residues. Germline CDR1 and CDR2: SGHNT and YYREEE (reference sequence). The CDR3 DNA sequence: TGTGCCAGCAGCTTGGAATATATGGGCCGCGAGCAGTACTTC. It specifies CASSLEYMGREQYF.

This clone was counted at least ten times. The V gene is TRBV28, the J gene TRBJ2-7, with 7 positions matching TRBD1. V lost 6 bases to trimming and J lost 3 bases; unmatched junction nucleotides: 11. In germline, CDR1 is MDHEN, CDR2 SYDVKM. This CDR3 spans 15 amino acids. The CDR3 nucleotides are TGTGCCAGCAGCTACTCCGGGACAGCCGGCTACGAGCAGTACTTC. It specifies CASSYSGTAGYEQYF.

The chain joins TRBV4-1 to TRBJ2-3; 12 bases map to TRBD2. Germline CDR1 reads MGHRA; CDR2 reads YSYEKL. Trimming removed 3 bases from V and 2 bases from J; junction bases left unmatched: 6. There are 17 residues in the CDR3. The CDR3 DNA is TGCGCCAGCAGCCAGACCGGGACTAGCGGGTTCACAGATACGCAGTATTTT. This encodes CASSQTGTSGFTDTQYF.

The rearrangement links TRBV2 to TRBJ1-3; tentatively, D is TRBD1 (5 bases). Per the germline V gene, CDR1 is SNHLY and CDR2 is FYNNEI. V lost 4 bases to trimming and J lost 2 bases, with 21 bases between them. The CDR3 has 18 residues. The CDR3 is CASSANPFSWGTGNTIYF. As DNA, the CDR3 is TGTGCCAGCAGTGCAAACCCATTTTCGTGGGGGACTGGAAACACCATATATTTT.

The chain is built from TRBV7-8 and TRBJ2-7; no reliable D call. The CDR3 totals 14 residues. Germline V gene lookup returns CDR1 SGHVS and CDR2 FQNEAQ. Trimming removed 0 bases at V and 0 bases at J, with 6 bases between. The CDR3 nucleotides are TGTGCCAGCAGCTTAGCGGTAGCCTCCTACGAGCAGTACTTC. The encoded protein is CASSLAVASYEQYF.

In this sample, this clone turned up many times. The genes are TRBV11-2 and TRBJ2-2; TRBD1 agrees at 7 bases. After removal of 2 bases from V and 7 bases from J, the junction contained 4 bases not matched to a gene. From germline, CDR1 is SGHAT and CDR2 FQNNGV. The CDR3 runs 14 residues. Here the CDR3 reads CASSLIQGFGELFF. The CDR3 DNA reads TGTGCCAGCAGCTTAATACAGGGGTTCGGGGAGCTGTTTTTT.

The V call is TRBV6-1, the J call TRBJ1-1; 11 bases line up with TRBD1. The CDR3 runs 13 residues. The V and J ends lost 8 bases and 4 bases, in that order; junction bases with no gene match: 3. The germline V gene has CDR1 MNHNS and CDR2 SASEGT. The CDR3 loop is CASGTGGGTEAFF. CDR3 DNA: TGTGCCAGCGGGACAGGGGGTGGCACTGAAGCTTTCTTT.

The chain links TRBV5-1 to TRBJ1-2, with TRBD1 matching 8 bases. In germline, CDR1 is SGHRS, CDR2 YFSETQ. There are 16 residues in the CDR3. Trimming at V came to 4 bases and at J to 8 bases, leaving 16 bases not matched to a gene. The DNA for the CDR3 is TGCGCCAGCAGCCGCGAAACCACGGGACAGGTGGGAGGCTACACCTTC. It yields the protein CASSRETTGQVGGYTF.

Comment on this clone: This may arise from a read error, as a much more abundant clone is one base away. The J gene is TRBJ1-1, the V gene TRBV20-1; the match to TRBD1 covers 8 bases. Germline V gene sequence: CDR1 DFQATT, CDR2 SNEGSKA (reference sequence). The CDR3 extends over 11 amino acids. With V trimmed by 5 bases and J by 4 bases, 0 bases remained unmatched. The CDR3 spells CSADRGTEAFF. DNA of the CDR3: TGCAGTGCTGACAGGGGCACTGAAGCTTTCTTT.

This clone was observed once. The rearrangement links TRBV7-2 to TRBJ2-3; 11 positions agree with TRBD2. Germline trimming cut 3 bases from V and 2 bases from J; bases unmatched to any gene: 4. This CDR3 is built from 16 residues. Germline V CDR1 and CDR2: SGHTA, FQGNSA. CDR3 bases: TGTGCCAGCAGCTTTAGCGGGAGGGCTTACACAGATACGCAGTATTTT. Encoded protein: CASSFSGRAYTDTQYF.

This chain joins TRBV5-1 and TRBJ2-1, with TRBD2 identical over 11 bases. Germline CDR1 and CDR2: SGHRS and YFSETQ. V dropped 5 bases and J dropped 10; count of bases not matched to a gene: 5. The CDR3 length is 13 residues. This chain's CDR3 is CASRLAGANEQFF. DNA of the CDR3: TGCGCCAGCAGACTAGCGGGAGCGAACGAGCAGTTCTTC.

This clone has just a few counts. The gene calls are TRBV7-9 and TRBJ2-3, with TRBD2 matching 7 bases. This CDR3 has 19 amino acids. The V gene's germline CDR1 is SEHNR and CDR2 FQNEAQ (reference sequence). With V trimmed by 2 bases and J by 2 bases, 16 bases remained unmatched. The CDR3 loop is CASSLWGSGRALDTDTQYF. The CDR3, as DNA: TGTGCCAGCAGCTTATGGGGGAGTGGGAGGGCCCTCGACACAGATACGCAGTATTTT.

This CDR3 reads CASSTVPGQQNTGELFF. DNA of the CDR3: TGCGCCAGCAGCACCGTCCCGGGACAGCAAAACACCGGGGAGCTGTTTTTT. This chain uses TRBV5-1 with TRBJ2-2; 7 bases are shared with TRBD1. The germline V gene has CDR1 SGHRS and CDR2 YFSETQ. Losses at the gene ends were 4 bases for V and 2 bases for J; bases not matched to a gene: 11. CDR3 size: 17 residues.

This clone was found many times. The chain employs TRBV6-5 and TRBJ2-7; D is perhaps TRBD1 or TRBD2 (6 bases each). CDR1 and CDR2 (germline): MNHEY, SVGAGI. This CDR3 has 15 residues. V lost 0 bases and J lost 4, with 13 bases in between. CDR3 amino acids: CASSYSGGGSYEQYF. CDR3 sequence (DNA): TGTGCCAGCAGTTACTCGGGGGGCGGTTCTTACGAGCAGTACTTC.

This clone was observed a few times. Lacking the conserved final phenylalanine or tryptophan, this CDR3 likely reflects a read error. It is unclear where the CDR3 begins or ends on the DNA, so no DNA is shown, and the CDR3 is as TCRdb lists it. The chain combines TRBV5-6 with TRBJ1-2. The CDR3 length is 13 residues, termini included. Germline CDR1 and CDR2: SGHDT and YYEEEE. The CDR3 sequence is CASSPRSGPITAI.

Of note for this clone: One base away lies a much larger clone, so this may be a sequencing read error. This chain joins TRBV5-1 and TRBJ2-3, with 12 nucleotides matching TRBD1. Germline values: CDR1 SGHRS, CDR2 YFSETQ. The CDR3 spans 16 residues. The V and J ends lost 3 bases and 0 bases, in that order; junction bases with no gene match: 2. In DNA, the CDR3 is TGCGCCAGCAGCTGGGGACAGGGGGCGAGCACAGATACGCAGTATTTT. As protein: CASSWGQGASTDTQYF.

The V and J genes are TRBV6-6 and TRBJ2-7; 11 bases are a match to TRBD1. CDR3 length: 15 amino acids. Germline CDR1 reads MNHNY; CDR2 reads SVGAGI (reference sequence). The ends lost 6 bases at V and 4 bases at J; junction bases unmatched: 8. The CDR3 DNA sequence: TGTGCCAGCAGACCTGGGACAGGGGGAGTATACGAGCAGTACTTC. Amino acids: CASRPGTGGVYEQYF.

This rearrangement joins TRBV28 to TRBJ2-3, with 13 bases aligning to TRBD2. The CDR3 loop spans 20 amino acids. Trimming removed 1 base from V and 2 bases from J; junction bases left unmatched: 12. Germline lookup yields CDR1 MDHEN and CDR2 SYDVKM. CDR3 sequence: CASSLLLALGLAGNTDTQYF. DNA of the CDR3: TGTGCCAGCAGTTTATTATTGGCGTTGGGACTAGCGGGAAACACAGATACGCAGTATTTT.

The rearrangement links TRBV19 to TRBJ2-4; 11 nucleotides match TRBD2. From germline, CDR1 is LNHDA and CDR2 SQIVND (reference sequence). CDR3 length: 15 amino acids. V lost 5 bases, J lost 4 bases, and 4 bases stayed unmatched. The CDR3 coding sequence is TGTGCCAGTAGTTCCGGGACTAGCGGAAAAAACATTCAGTACTTC. Protein product: CASSSGTSGKNIQYF.

This clone was detected many times. The V and J genes are TRBV19 and TRBJ2-3; D may be TRBD1 or TRBD2 (5 bases each). The CDR3 length is 15 residues. Germline V gene sequence: CDR1 LNHDA, CDR2 SQIVND (reference sequence). Trimming removed 4 bases from V and 1 base from J, with 12 bases in between. The CDR3, as DNA: TGTGCCAGTAGTAAGAGAAGGGGAGGCACAGATACGCAGTATTTT. Its protein is CASSKRRGGTDTQYF.

The chain couples TRBV15 to TRBJ2-5; 8 nucleotides line up with TRBD1. This CDR3 region has 16 residues. The V gene end was trimmed by 2 bases and the J gene end by 5 bases; junction bases not matched to a gene: 10. Germline V gene sequence: CDR1 LNHNV, CDR2 YYDKDF (reference sequence). CDR3 DNA: TGTGCCACCAGCAGACTTGGCAGGGGGCGATCTGAGACCCAGTACTTC. The encoded protein is CATSRLGRGRSETQYF.

The chain carries TRBV6-5 and TRBJ1-4, with 7 bases aligning to TRBD1. Germline V CDR1 and CDR2: MNHEY, SVGAGI. V lost 6 bases, J lost 8 bases, and 6 bases stayed unmatched. The CDR3 has 13 amino acids. CDR3 in amino acids: CASRGTAREKLFF. The CDR3 coding sequence is TGTGCCAGCAGGGGGACAGCTCGCGAAAAACTGTTTTTT.

This clone is a singleton in its sample. The chain joins TRBV5-1 to TRBJ2-1; D might be TRBD1 (5 bases). The CDR3 contains 15 residues. V was pared by 0 bases and J by 8 bases, with 15 bases between. Germline CDR1 is SGHRS and CDR2 is YFSETQ. The chain's CDR3 is CASSLVGHPTDEQFF. Here the CDR3 DNA reads TGCGCCAGCAGCTTGGTCGGACACCCGACCGATGAGCAGTTCTTC. The variable domain in full, with the rest retrieved from reference TRBV5-1 and TRBJ2-1, is KAGVTQTPRYLIKTRGQQVTLSCSPISGHRSVSWYQQTPGQGLQFLFEYFSETQRNKGNFPGRFSGRQFSNSRSEMNVSTLELGDSALYLCASSLVGHPTDEQFFGPGTRLTVL.

The J gene is TRBJ1-5, the V gene TRBV10-1, with 9 positions matching TRBD1. Trimming took 10 bases from V and 2 from J; bases not matched to a gene: 21. Germline V gene lookup returns CDR1 WNHNN and CDR2 SYGVQD (reference sequence). The CDR3 consists of 19 residues. In DNA form, the CDR3 reads TGCGCCAACTCTACCCACCGGGACAGGGACCCAAGTGGCAATCAGCCCCAGCATTTT. It yields the protein CANSTHRDRDPSGNQPQHF.

The chain has TRBV5-6 and TRBJ2-1; perhaps TRBD2 as D (5 bases). Germline V gives CDR1 SGHDT, CDR2 YYEEEE. The CDR3 is 17 residues long. Trimming removed 4 bases from V and 4 bases from J, with 21 bases in between. The CDR3 DNA sequence: TGTGCCAGCAGCGGGAGCGCCCTAGCACCCCCATACAATGAGCAGTTCTTC. It codes for CASSGSALAPPYNEQFF.

The gene calls are TRBV28 and TRBJ1-2, with D possibly matching TRBD1 (6 bases). V was clipped by 3 bases and J by 6 bases, with 11 bases between them. CDR1 and CDR2 from the germline V gene are MDHEN and SYDVKM. The CDR3 consists of 13 residues. CDR3 amino acids: CASSLGAGDGYTF. DNA of the CDR3: TGTGCCAGCAGTTTGGGGGCAGGGGATGGCTACACCTTC.

This clone was picked up a small number of times. The chain employs TRBV5-4 and TRBJ1-2; 12 bases align to TRBD1. The CDR3 is 17 amino acids. Germline assignment: CDR1 SGHNT and CDR2 YYREEE (reference sequence). J lost 8 bases, V lost 0 bases, and 11 bases had no gene match. DNA of the CDR3: TGTGCCAGCAGCTTGGCGGTAGGGACAGGGGGCATCGGCGGCTACACCTTC. Amino acid sequence: CASSLAVGTGGIGGYTF.

This clone was detected only once. This chain joins TRBV6-6 and TRBJ2-2, with D possibly being TRBD1 (6 bases). V shed 6 bases and J shed 5 bases, with 13 bases lying between them. CDR3 length: 14 amino acids. Germline V gene data show CDR1 as MNHNY and CDR2 as SVGAGI (reference sequence). The CDR3: CASSIDRSTGELFF. The CDR3 coding sequence is TGTGCCAGCAGCATAGACAGGTCGACCGGGGAGCTGTTTTTT.